The clone carrying this T cell receptor (beta chain) is categorized as medium-sized. Its target is unknown. Measured with immunoSEQ multiplex PCR; TCRdb has only the in-frame clones, and not every one. The sample consists of nearly 25,000 clones, roughly 80% of them appearing once. This entry is derived from a study of T cells in tumors after PD-1 blockade. As for the study in general: Patients received pembrolizumab 200 mg every 3 weeks or cemiplimab 350 mg every 2 weeks. A subset received ongoing vismodegib 150 mg daily alongside anti-PD-1 therapy. Blood samples averaged around 110,000 templates (range roughly 22,000-280,000) and 36,536 unique clonotypes. Study-wide results and limits: Blood contained roughly 43% of the tumor's TCR clonotypes.

CDR1 is SGHNT and CDR2 is YYREEE in the germline V gene (reference sequence). The CDR3 is made up of 15 amino acids. V was pared by 9 bases and J by 5 bases, with 16 bases of the junction left unmatched. The sequence was obtained from a human donor with basal cell carcinoma. The chain combines TRBV5-4 with TRBJ2-5; 7 bases align to TRBD2. The sample consisted of PBMCs, taken after anti-PD-1 treatment. CDR3 protein: CATSYEDSGGETQYF. In nucleotides, the CDR3 is TGTGCCACCTCTTACGAGGACTCCGGGGGGGAGACCCAGTACTTC.